This TCR beta chain came from a study of metastatic and nonmetastatic thyroid tumors. TCRdb re-clonotyped the PCR reads through MiXCR. The profile shows 35,000 to 50,000 clones, about 4% of them singletons. Each patient went into thyroid surgery without having received any treatment. This clone was counted between two and nine times. The junction had 11 bases not matched to a gene; V was cut back by 9 bases and J by 8 bases. Germline V CDR1 and CDR2: MNHNS, SASEGT. The CDR3 is 15 residues long. This chain joins TRBV6-1 and TRBJ2-1, with 12 bases lining up with TRBD2. The receptor was isolated from a female donor with papillary thyroid cancer or a benign thyroid nodule (not recorded which). Some clones in this sample may be carry-over from other donors' samples. The sequencing sample was made of blood. CDR3 in amino acids: CARRPTSGSSHEQFF. The CDR3, as DNA: TGTGCCAGAAGACCGACTAGCGGGAGTTCCCATGAGCAGTTCTTC.